This T cell receptor beta chain was recorded in a study of OX40 agonist ivuxolimab in advanced cancers. Across the whole study: Ivuxolimab, which is an agonistic anti-OX40 (CD134) antibody, was administered to the patients. Partial responses were recorded for three patients, including one with hepatocellular carcinoma and two with cutaneous melanoma. Ivuxolimab was delivered to patients intravenously every 2 weeks at doses spanning 0.01 to 10 mg/kg.

The CDR3 runs 16 residues. V dropped 5 bases and J dropped 0 bases, with 15 bases sitting between them. The germline V gene has CDR1 MNHNY and CDR2 SVGAGI (reference sequence). Using immunoSEQ multiplex PCR, the repertoire was profiled, and TCRdb retains in-frame clones only, with some absent. Seen here are tens of thousands of clones, about nine tenths observed once, and the top ten hold approximately 2%. This clonotype was obtained from an adult with an advanced solid tumor such as melanoma, head and neck, liver or kidney cancer. V and J are TRBV6-6 and TRBJ2-3; weak D call: TRBD2 (5 bases). The specimen was CD4+ or CD8+ T cells sorted from blood, collected in a trial of the OX40 agonist ivuxolimab. The CDR3 loop is CASSPGGALSTDTQYF. The CDR3 DNA sequence: TGTGCCAGCAGTCCCGGAGGAGCCCTTAGCACAGATACGCAGTATTTT.